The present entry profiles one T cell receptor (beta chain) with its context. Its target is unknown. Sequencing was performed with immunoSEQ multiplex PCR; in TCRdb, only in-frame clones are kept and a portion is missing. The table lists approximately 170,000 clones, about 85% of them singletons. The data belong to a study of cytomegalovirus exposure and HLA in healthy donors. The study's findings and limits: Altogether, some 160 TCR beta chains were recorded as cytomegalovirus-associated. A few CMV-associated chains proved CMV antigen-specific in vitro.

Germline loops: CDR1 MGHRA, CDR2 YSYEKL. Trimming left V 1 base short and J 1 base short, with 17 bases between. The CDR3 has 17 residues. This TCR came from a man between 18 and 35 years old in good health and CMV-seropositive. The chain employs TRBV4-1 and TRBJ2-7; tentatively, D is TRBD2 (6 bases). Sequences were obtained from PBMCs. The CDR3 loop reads CASSQVSLGEVSYEQYF. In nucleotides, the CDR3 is TGCGCCAGCAGCCAAGTTTCTTTGGGGGAGGTATCCTACGAGCAGTACTTC.